One T cell receptor (beta chain) is described in this entry. Its antigen is not known. Trimming took 4 bases from V and 6 from J, leaving 13 bases between them. The CDR3 is 13 residues long. Per germline, CDR1 MDHEN and CDR2 SYDVKM. This sample is part of a study of regulatory T cells. Study-level points and caveats: Patient repertoires had restricted TRB V-J pairs and skewed V and J usage, most in Tregs. Hydrophobic residues at CDR3 positions 6 and 7 were enriched in conventional CD4+ T cells of CD3G-deficient patients.

The PCR used 52 TRBV and 13 TRBJ primers. The data were produced by immunoSEQ multiplex PCR, yet TCRdb's version contains in-frame clones alone and is incomplete. The sample has tens of thousands of clones; about 93% are singletons. The sequencing sample was made of conventional CD4+ T cells sorted from blood. The chain couples TRBV28 to TRBJ2-7; D is unclear. The receptor was isolated from a child younger than 10 with CD3G deficiency. The CDR3, as DNA: TGTGCCAGCAGTTCCCGGCCGCTAAGCGAGCAGTACTTC. Its translation is CASSSRPLSEQYF.